The clone carrying this TCR beta chain was detected many times. This sample stems from a study of T cell repertoires in cytomegalovirus infection. Using its own MiXCR run on the reads, TCRdb lists one record per CDR3 protein. The sample holds approximately 700,000 distinct CDR3 sequences, roughly a third seen once. The receptor was isolated from a human donor in good health (CMV status not recorded). Some clones in this sample may be carry-over from other donors' samples. The specimen was PBMCs.

The CDR3 spells CASSLRTSHNQPQHF. CDR3 DNA: TGTGCCAGCAGCTTACGGACGTCCCATAATCAGCCCCAGCATTTT. The chain recombines TRBV7-6 with TRBJ1-5; D not resolved. Germline V gene data show CDR1 as SGHVS and CDR2 as FNYEAQ. The CDR3 sequence is 15 residues long. The V end lost 2 bases, the J end lost 4 bases, and 12 bases lay between the germline ends.